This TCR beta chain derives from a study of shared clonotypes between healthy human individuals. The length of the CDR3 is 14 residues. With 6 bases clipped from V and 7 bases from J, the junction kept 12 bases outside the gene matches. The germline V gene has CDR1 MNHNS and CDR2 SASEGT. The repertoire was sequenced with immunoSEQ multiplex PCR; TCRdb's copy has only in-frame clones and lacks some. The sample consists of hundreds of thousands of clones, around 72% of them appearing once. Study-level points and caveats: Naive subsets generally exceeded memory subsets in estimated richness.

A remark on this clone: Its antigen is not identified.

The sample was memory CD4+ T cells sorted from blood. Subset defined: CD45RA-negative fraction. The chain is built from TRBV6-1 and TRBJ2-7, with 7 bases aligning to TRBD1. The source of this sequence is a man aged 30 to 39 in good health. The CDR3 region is CASRVPGQSGEQYF. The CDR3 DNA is TGTGCCAGCAGGGTTCCGGGACAGTCGGGTGAGCAGTACTTC.